The present TCR beta chain was sequenced within a study of blood T cell repertoires in COVID-19 (TCRdb year 2020). With respect to the entire study: Samples from collaborators originated in the United States, Italy and Spain and spanned both the acute and convalescent phases of COVID-19. The material from the prospective study consisted of cDNA or gDNA derived from T cells, B-cell-depleted T cells, or PBMCs. Deeply sampled blood TCRbeta repertoires from subjects exposed to, actively infected with, or recovered from COVID-19 were included in the dataset. The repertoires were released in a freely available public database intended as a resource for research on the immune response to SARS-CoV-2. Samples came from the ongoing ImmuneRACE study (first 160 participants) plus 1,254 subjects from 6 global collaborators. Nearly every sample came with metadata listing a de-identified subject ID, COVID-19 status, age in years and sex. Where available, HLA class I and class II types were obtained from metadata supplied by the sample provider rather than from assay-based typing. Overall study outcomes, separate from this receptor: How much clinical and demographic metadata was included differed by source and by participant, and the metadata was provided uncurated.

TCRbeta CDR3 regions were amplified from genomic DNA by means of the immunoSEQ Assay, a bias-controlled multiplex PCR. The authors' analysis ran thus. The number of nucleated cells in each sample was estimated by amplification of reference gene primers within the assay. To quantify the absolute abundance of each unique TCRbeta CDR3 rearrangement, sequence reads were collapsed and filtered. For each sample, productive Simpson clonality was calculated as the square root of Simpson's diversity index over productive rearrangements. TCRdb limited this immuneACCESS table to in-frame rearrangements with V and J called. A share of clones is missing; checked studies link under half to unresolved V genes, and the rest is unexplained. The V and J calls and clone size come from that table; D and trimming were worked out from the DNA. Across this sample there are some 100,000 clones, with about 83% seen only once. The ten top clones hold under 30% of the sample.

Collaborating institutions collected whole blood in K2EDTA tubes following their own protocols. For TCRbeta analysis, collaborators shipped samples in one of three forms: frozen whole blood, isolated PBMCs, or DNA extracted from either of those sample types. To note about this clone: Its antigen remains unidentified. Per-base quality was not reported, and no clone a single base away is much larger than it.

Sequencing was carried out using peripheral blood. This clonotype was sampled from a human donor in a cohort sampled during active COVID-19.

CDR3 reads: CASTRRGNEQFF. The nucleotide sequence reads as follows: TGTGCCAGCACCAGAAGGGGGAATGAGCAGTTCTTC. The chain employs TRBV7-2 and TRBJ2-1; possibly the D gene is TRBD1, per 6 matching bases. Trimming removed 7 bases from V and 7 bases from J, leaving 11 bases between the germline ends. From cysteine to phenylalanine, the CDR3 is 12 amino acids long. Solely the CDR3 DNA is kept, with 36 bases framed from the first base. In the germline V gene, CDR1 corresponds to SGHTA and CDR2 to FQGNSA. Here the CDR3 is joined to the reference TRBV7-2 and TRBJ2-1 genes, and the full variable domain is: GAGVSQSPSNKVTEKGKDVELRCDPISGHTALYWYRQSLGQGLEFLIYFQGNSAPDKSGLPSDRFSAERTGGSVSTLTIQRTQQEDSAVYLCASTRRGNEQFFGPGTRLTVL.